This T cell receptor (beta chain) comes out of a study of blood T cell repertoires in COVID-19. TCRdb's copy holds only in-frame clones and misses some; the assay was immunoSEQ multiplex PCR. The sample yields a few hundred thousand clones, 89% seen once. The CDR3 is made up of 21 amino acids. The V gene's germline CDR1 is LGHNT and CDR2 FRNRAP. Between the trimmed V and J ends, which lost 4 bases and 2 bases, there was a span of 27 bases. Sequenced sample: peripheral blood. This chain links TRBV12-5 with TRBJ2-6; weak D call: TRBD2 (7 bases). The receptor comes from a woman aged 30 to 39 with COVID-19, enrolled during active disease. The CDR3 loop is CASGSSPRGAIRETGANVLTF. For the CDR3, the DNA is TGTGCTAGTGGTTCCTCCCCCCGGGGGGCTATACGAGAGACTGGGGCCAACGTCCTGACTTTC.